This T cell receptor beta chain was identified during a study of blood T cell repertoires in COVID-19. The Seattle patients, enrolled during active infection, were followed longitudinally. Authors' data handling: Scientists estimated how many nucleated cells there were by amplifying reference gene primers. The data were produced by immunoSEQ multiplex PCR, yet TCRdb's version contains in-frame clones alone and is incomplete. That table supplies the V and J calls and clone size; D and trimming were determined from the DNA. Of around 170,000 clones in the sample, around 90% are singletons; the top ten hold approximately 0.6%. This CDR3 has 17 amino acids. With 1 base removed from V and 5 bases from J, the gap between germline ends came to 20 bases. Germline-derived CDR1 and CDR2 are LGHDT and YNNKEL (reference sequence).

This chain uses TRBV3-1 (or the pseudogene TRBV3-2) with TRBJ2-5; perhaps TRBD1 as D (8 bases). The sequence derives from a man in his sixties with COVID-19, enrolled during active disease. Sequencing was done on a sample of peripheral blood. The CDR3 DNA reads TGTGCCAGCAGCCAAGTACAGGGGGGAGGGGGCGGTGAGACCCAGTACTTC. Protein sequence: CASSQVQGGGGGETQYF.